The sequence of this T cell receptor beta chain was determined in a study of T-cell memory formation after mild COVID-19 (dated by TCRdb to the early 2020s). With regard to the full study: TCR sequence clusters from the two donors were found to be largely donor specific. T-cell clones expanding and contracting after mild COVID-19 in two donors were tracked by longitudinal TCRalpha and TCRbeta repertoire sequencing. The cohort comprised two young, previously healthy adult volunteers, one female and one male.

The sequencer listed for this sample is Illumina NovaSeq 6000. TCRalpha and TCRbeta cDNA libraries were constructed by 5'RACE with constant-segment primers, with sample barcodes and unique molecular identifiers being introduced. RNA was extracted from every sample with Trizol reagent. The libraries were amplified in two PCR steps, and the second step added a second sample barcode and Illumina TruSeq adapters. Libraries were sequenced on an Illumina NovaSeq with 2 x 150 bp paired-end reads. Concerning the study's data processing: With migec v1.2.7, reads were demultiplexed and then collapsed into UMI-guided consensus sequences. Using mixcr v2.1.11, UMI consensuses were aligned to TRA and TRB V and J templates and then assembled into clonotypes. Expanded or contracted clonotypes were those called significant by both edgeR and NoisET, with noise models trained on biological replicates. For edgeR calls, the cutoffs were a false discovery rate-adjusted p below 0.01 and a log2 fold-change threshold of 1. As an exploratory analysis of dynamics, max-normalized trajectories of the 1000 most abundant clonotypes were examined with PCA combined with hierarchical clustering. Each responding clone was given a CD4 or CD8 phenotype based on the CD4+ and CD8+ repertoires, which had been sequenced separately. Using fastp trimming at Q25 and MiXCR clonotype assembly, TCRdb reanalyzed the public sequencing data and kept in-frame beta chains. One record per CDR3 amino acid sequence lists the most common genes and DNA. TCRdb, not the authors, supplied the V and J calls. The sample table shows about 190,000 distinct CDR3 sequences, and about 11% are seen once. The ten largest account for approximately 3% of the sample.

Comment on this clonotype: What this receptor recognizes is not known. Base qualities were left out, and no much larger clone turns up one base away.

PBMCs were isolated by Ficoll-Paque density gradient centrifugation. Results and caveats for the whole study, not just this receptor: The detection of some responding clones in pre-infection memory suggests that pre-existing cross-reactive memory T cells joined the SARS-CoV-2 response. Contracting CD4+ clones turned up mainly in the CM and EM memory subsets, whereas EMRA was where CD8+ clones were enriched. From day 15 to 85, contracting clones showed balanced CD4/CD8 phenotypes, whereas a second wave of clones that expanded from day 15 to 37 leaned towards CD4+. The study covered only a couple of mild cases, and larger cohorts including severe cases with pre-infection samples were considered necessary. SARS-CoV-2 specificity was not confirmed for the second-wave clones peaking on day 37.

The sequenced sample was PBMCs or a T cell subset sorted from them (not recorded which). The TCR comes from a man aged 18 to 29 who had mild COVID-19 (a few samples of this study predate the infection). The sample titles of this study are shuffled in the database, so cell type and time point are left out; the donor was told from shared clones.

The DNA sequence is given as TGTGCCAGCACCCCCGGGACAGGGGGCCCCGGCCCGCAGTATTTT. Translated, it reads CASTPGTGGPGPQYF. The chain is encoded by TRBV6-2 or TRBV6-3 joined to TRBJ2-3; the central 12 bases match TRBD1. Ends trimmed: V by 7 bases, J by 10 bases; bases unmatched to a gene: 12. The germline V gene supplies CDR1 MNHEY and CDR2 SVGEGT. The CDR3 runs 15 residues from the cysteine to the phenylalanine. Only the CDR3 part of the read is kept: 45 bases, read in frame from the first base.